This T cell receptor (beta chain) came from a study of T cells in localized non-small cell lung cancer (TCRdb year 2020). Background on the whole study: The study analyzed T cell repertoires of hundreds of early-stage NSCLC patients, comparing tumors and uninvolved tumor-adjacent lungs. The cohort consisted of about 240 treatment-naive NSCLC patients whose localized lung tumors had been resected. A mean age of around 66 years was recorded for the NSCLC patients, of whom roughly 130 were male and 107 were female.

TCR beta CDR3 regions were sequenced from DNA using the immunoSEQ Assay. On the authors' methods: T cell density was computed as TCR beta template counts normalized to usable DNA estimated by amplifying housekeeping genes. The preseqR package was used to estimate richness by extrapolating to 400,000 templates for PBMC samples and to 120,000 templates for tissue samples. Clonality was defined as one minus Pielou's evenness. Differential abundance testing on productive amino-acid clonotypes, with a minimum total count of 5 and an alpha of 0.1, was used to identify tissue-enriched TCRs. Repertoire overlap between compartments was quantified with the Jaccard Index and Morisita Overlap Index. GLIPH grouped TCR beta CDR3s together with public tetramer-defined viral CDR3s, and a viral motif had to include at least three viral sequences and also show V-gene enrichment. TCRdb carries this immuneACCESS record with in-frame sequences only. Its versions omit some clonotypes, under half of them owing to an unresolved V gene in the studies checked, with the rest unexplained. The V and J calls and clone size are taken from that table; D and trimming were inferred from the DNA. The sample has 20,000 to 25,000 clones on record, about nine tenths of them singletons. Roughly 20% of the sample is in the top ten clones.

The paper's findings and limits, for the study overall: Because the study design was exploratory, TCR variables were selected using unadjusted p-values without false-discovery rate correction. A median of approximately 55 of the top 100 tumor clones were detected in paired uninvolved adjacent lung, and 28 of these tumor clones were also found among the top 100 clones of the paired uninvolved adjacent lung. Higher T cell density in blood was associated with longer overall survival, whereas higher clonality in adjacent lung was associated with shorter survival. Because multi-region tumor sequencing was not performed, intratumor heterogeneity could not be ruled out. Uninvolved tumor-adjacent lung showed the highest T cell clonality, higher than tumor, which suggests more focused antigenic responses in the adjacent lung.

At diagnosis, tumor, uninvolved tumor-adjacent lung and peripheral blood were collected and then preserved as a mix of FFPE and fresh-frozen material. For TCR repertoire profiling, blood samples were analyzed as peripheral blood mononuclear cells. Concerning this clone itself: Its antigen remains undetermined. Base qualities were left out, and no much larger clone turns up one base away.

CDR1 and CDR2, looked up from the germline V gene, are MGHDK and SYGVNS. There are 12 amino acids in the CDR3, from cysteine to phenylalanine inclusive. Only CDR3 DNA is held: 36 bases, read in frame from base 1. After removal of 3 bases from V and 8 bases from J, the junction retains 3 bases not matched to a gene. The source is a man aged 40-75 years with stage II squamous cell lung carcinoma. The material sequenced was PBMCs, taken before any cancer treatment. The sequence joins TRBV25-1 to TRBJ1-2, and TRBD1 matches 7 of the central bases. CDR3 region: CASSDRGDGYTF. The DNA sequence is TGTGCCAGCAGTGACAGGGGGGACGGCTACACCTTC.